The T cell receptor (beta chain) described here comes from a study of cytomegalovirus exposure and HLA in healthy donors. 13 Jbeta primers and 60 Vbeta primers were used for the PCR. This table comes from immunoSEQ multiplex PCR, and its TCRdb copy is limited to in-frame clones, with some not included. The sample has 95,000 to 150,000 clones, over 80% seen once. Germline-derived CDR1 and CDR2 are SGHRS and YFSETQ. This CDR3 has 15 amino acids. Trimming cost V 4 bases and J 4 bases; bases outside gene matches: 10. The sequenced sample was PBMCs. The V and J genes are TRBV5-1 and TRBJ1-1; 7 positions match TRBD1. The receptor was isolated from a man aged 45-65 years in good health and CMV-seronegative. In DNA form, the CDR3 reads TGCGCCAGCAGCACCGACAGGGAACGGGGCACTGAAGCTTTCTTT. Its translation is CASSTDRERGTEAFF.